Listed below are T cell receptor beta chains from one sample, sequenced in a study of OX40 agonist ivuxolimab in advanced cancers. Sequencing used immunoSEQ multiplex PCR; TCRdb keeps in-frame clones, though not all of them. The repertoire includes 76,000 or so clones, 85% to 95% of them detected once, and roughly 6.7% sits in the top ten. The sequences come from CD4+ or CD8+ T cells sorted from blood, collected in a trial of the OX40 agonist ivuxolimab. Every receptor here comes from an adult with an advanced solid tumor such as melanoma, head and neck, liver or kidney cancer. CDR3s include the opening cysteine and the closing phenylalanine or tryptophan. Fields, in order: V gene, J gene, clone size, D gene, CDR3 protein, CDR3 DNA. D genes are given only for firm matches. A row's size may be missing; if present it is once, few, many or a size class.

TRBV27,TRBJ1-4,.,.,CASSPDILDEKLFF,TGTGCCAGCAGTCCCGACATTCTAGATGAAAAACTGTTTTTT
TRBV10-3,TRBJ1-2,.,.,CAISSGGVGGYTF,TGTGCCATCAGTTCGGGGGGGGTTGGTGGCTACACCTTC
TRBV13,TRBJ2-5,.,TRBD2,CASSLDPSGARGTQYF,TGTGCCAGCAGCTTAGATCCTAGCGGGGCCCGAGGGACCCAGTACTTC
TRBV10-3,TRBJ2-2,.,TRBD1,CALGQANTGELFF,TGTGCCCTGGGACAGGCGAACACCGGGGAGCTGTTTTTT
TRBV28,TRBJ2-7,.,.,CASSFSPSAGYEQYF,TGTGCCAGCAGTTTTTCCCCATCTGCGGGATACGAGCAGTACTTC
TRBV5-1,TRBJ1-2,.,.,CASSLEPGVAYGYTF,TGCGCCAGCAGCTTGGAGCCAGGGGTTGCCTATGGCTACACCTTC
TRBV7-9,TRBJ1-1,.,TRBD1,CASSRDRAENTEAFF,TGTGCCAGCAGCAGAGACAGGGCTGAGAACACTGAAGCTTTCTTT
TRBV7-2,TRBJ2-7,.,.,CASSLGGSEQYF,TGTGCCAGCAGCTTAGGGGGTTCCGAGCAGTACTTC
TRBV9,TRBJ1-3,.,.,CASSVGGGTIYF,TGTGCCAGCAGCGTAGGAGGCGGCACCATATATTTT
TRBV28,TRBJ1-1,.,.,CASSQGLGAAFF,TGTGCCAGCAGCCAAGGGCTCGGGGCGGCTTTCTTT
TRBV10-1,TRBJ2-1,.,.,CASSEYLSNEQFF,TGCGCCAGCAGTGAGTACCTGAGCAATGAGCAGTTCTTC
TRBV11-2,TRBJ2-3,.,.,CASSLGSLDTQYF,TGTGCCAGCAGCTTGGGGTCGCTAGATACGCAGTATTTT
TRBV9,TRBJ2-2,.,.,CASSELFNTGELFF,TGTGCCAGCAGCGAGCTTTTTAACACCGGGGAGCTGTTTTTT
TRBV27,TRBJ2-7,.,.,CASSPRLGDEQYF,TGTGCCAGCAGTCCCCGTCTAGGGGATGAGCAGTACTTC
TRBV7-2,TRBJ1-1,.,.,CASSRTGNTEAFF,TGTGCCAGCAGCCGCACAGGGAACACTGAAGCTTTCTTT
TRBV2,TRBJ2-7,.,TRBD1,CASREGTGQYEQYF,TGTGCCAGCAGGGAGGGGACAGGGCAATACGAGCAGTACTTC
TRBV15,TRBJ1-1,.,.,CATSGSQGFTEAFF,TGTGCCACCAGCGGGTCGCAGGGCTTCACTGAAGCTTTCTTT
TRBV4-1,TRBJ2-1,once,.,CASSQRLGDEQFF,TGCGCCAGCAGCCAACGACTAGGGGATGAGCAGTTCTTC
TRBV15,TRBJ2-5,.,TRBD2,CATSRGLEETQYF,TGTGCCACCAGCAGGGGACTAGAGGAGACCCAGTACTTC
TRBV27,TRBJ2-7,.,.,CASSLVSGWNEQYF,TGTGCCAGCAGTTTAGTGTCAGGGTGGAACGAGCAGTACTTC
TRBV6-5,TRBJ1-1,once,TRBD1,CASSYGQGVTEAFF,TGTGCCAGCAGTTACGGCCAGGGGGTCACTGAAGCTTTCTTT
TRBV10-2,TRBJ2-2,.,.,CASILGGGKNTGELFF,TGCGCCAGCATTCTGGGGGGCGGGAAGAACACCGGGGAGCTGTTTTTT
TRBV19,TRBJ2-3,.,.,CASSAIRTSTDTQYF,TGTGCCAGTAGTGCTATACGAACTAGCACAGATACGCAGTATTTT
TRBV5-6,TRBJ2-1,.,TRBD2,CASSFGLAGEPNEQFF,TGTGCCAGCAGCTTCGGCCTAGCGGGAGAGCCCAATGAGCAGTTCTTC
TRBV19,TRBJ2-7,.,TRBD1,CASRTGGQEQYF,TGTGCCAGTAGAACAGGGGGGCAAGAGCAGTACTTC
TRBV30,TRBJ2-3,.,.,CAWSDGQGPDTQYF,TGTGCCTGGAGTGATGGTCAGGGTCCCGATACGCAGTATTTT
TRBV27,TRBJ2-2,.,.,CASSLVTDQNTGELFF,TGTGCCAGCAGTTTAGTCACAGATCAAAACACCGGGGAGCTGTTTTTT
TRBV9,TRBJ2-1,.,TRBD2,CASSHLMGGRALDEQFF,TGTGCCAGCAGCCACCTCATGGGAGGGAGGGCCTTGGATGAGCAGTTCTTC
TRBV4-3,TRBJ1-3,.,.,CASSQGTGTGNTIYF,TGCGCCAGCAGCCAAGGTACAGGGACTGGAAACACCATATATTTT
TRBV4-3,TRBJ1-2,.,.,CASSQVAGANYGYTF,TGCGCCAGCAGCCAAGTGGCAGGAGCTAACTATGGCTACACCTTC
TRBV28,TRBJ2-7,.,.,CASSGPRRDEQYF,TGTGCCAGCAGCGGGCCCCGACGGGACGAGCAGTACTTC
TRBV6-5,TRBJ1-2,.,.,CASSYDQGGGYTF,TGTGCCAGCAGTTACGACCAGGGAGGTGGCTACACCTTC
TRBV15,TRBJ2-2,.,.,CATLDSNTGELFF,TGTGCCACACTGGACAGTAACACCGGGGAGCTGTTTTTT
TRBV30,TRBJ1-6,.,.,CAWSETTGNNSPLHF,TGTGCCTGGAGCGAGACCACAGGGAATAATTCACCCCTCCACTTT
TRBV27,TRBJ2-1,.,TRBD1,CASSSTGDLYNEQFF,TGTGCCAGCTCGAGTACAGGGGACCTCTACAATGAGCAGTTCTTC
TRBV6-6,TRBJ1-3,.,.,CASWPGYIAGNTIYF,TGTGCCAGCTGGCCAGGGTATATTGCAGGAAACACCATATATTTT
TRBV14,TRBJ1-3,.,TRBD1,CASSQTGDRSGNTIYF,TGTGCCAGCAGCCAAACAGGGGACCGCTCTGGAAACACCATATATTTT
TRBV29-1,TRBJ2-1,.,TRBD1,CSVAGTASSYNEQFF,TGCAGCGTAGCCGGGACAGCAAGCTCCTACAATGAGCAGTTCTTC
TRBV7-9,TRBJ2-1,.,.,CASRGEVHEQFF,TGTGCCAGCAGGGGGGAGGTCCATGAGCAGTTCTTC
TRBV30,TRBJ1-2,.,.,CAWRDSNYGYTF,TGTGCCTGGAGGGACAGTAACTATGGCTACACCTTC
TRBV9,TRBJ2-7,.,.,CASSPGDISAYEQYF,TGTGCCAGCAGCCCCGGGGATATTTCCGCCTACGAGCAGTACTTC
TRBV28,TRBJ2-7,.,TRBD1,CASSRRGQGSYEQYF,TGTGCCAGCAGCCGTCGTGGACAGGGGTCCTACGAGCAGTACTTC
TRBV2,TRBJ1-2,few,TRBD1,CASGPGQQNYGYTF,TGTGCCAGCGGGCCGGGACAGCAGAACTATGGCTACACCTTC
TRBV5-4,TRBJ1-6,.,.,CASSAGTGNSPLHF,TGTGCCAGCAGCGCCGGGACCGGGAATTCACCCCTCCACTTT
TRBV6-5,TRBJ1-5,.,.,CASGDGENQPQHF,TGTGCCAGCGGTGACGGGGAGAATCAGCCCCAGCATTTT
TRBV27,TRBJ1-4,once,.,CASRQLSNEKLFF,TGTGCCAGCCGACAGCTCTCTAATGAAAAACTGTTTTTT
TRBV2,TRBJ1-2,.,TRBD1,CADRGQGSWGYTF,TGTGCCGACAGAGGACAGGGGAGTTGGGGCTACACCTTC
TRBV5-4,TRBJ2-7,once,.,CASSWLQGYEQYF,TGTGCCAGCAGCTGGCTCCAGGGCTACGAGCAGTACTTC
TRBV5-4,TRBJ1-1,.,.,CASRAEVMNTEAFF,TGTGCCAGCAGGGCTGAGGTCATGAACACTGAAGCTTTCTTT
TRBV7-6,TRBJ1-1,.,.,CASSLEADTEAFF,TGTGCCAGCAGCTTAGAAGCGGACACTGAAGCTTTCTTT
TRBV5-6,TRBJ2-7,.,.,CASSLGVSLHEQYF,TGTGCCAGCAGCTTGGGTGTCTCCCTCCACGAGCAGTACTTC